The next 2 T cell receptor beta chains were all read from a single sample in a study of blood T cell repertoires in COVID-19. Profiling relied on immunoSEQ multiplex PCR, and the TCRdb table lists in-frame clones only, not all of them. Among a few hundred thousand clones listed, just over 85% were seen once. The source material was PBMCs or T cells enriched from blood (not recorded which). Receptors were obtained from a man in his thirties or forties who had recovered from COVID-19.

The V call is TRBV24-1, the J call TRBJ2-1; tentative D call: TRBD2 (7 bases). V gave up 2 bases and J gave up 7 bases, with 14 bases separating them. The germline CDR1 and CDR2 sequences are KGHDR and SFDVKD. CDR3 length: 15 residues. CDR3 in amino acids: CATSDSAGAGNEQFF. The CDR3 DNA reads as TGTGCCACCAGTGATTCGGCGGGGGCAGGGAATGAGCAGTTCTTC.

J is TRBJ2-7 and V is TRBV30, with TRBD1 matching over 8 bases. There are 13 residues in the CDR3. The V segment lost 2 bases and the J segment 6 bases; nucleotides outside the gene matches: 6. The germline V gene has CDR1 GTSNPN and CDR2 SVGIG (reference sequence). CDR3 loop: CAWSPTDRAEQYF. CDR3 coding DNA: TGTGCCTGGAGTCCGACGGACAGGGCCGAGCAGTACTTC.